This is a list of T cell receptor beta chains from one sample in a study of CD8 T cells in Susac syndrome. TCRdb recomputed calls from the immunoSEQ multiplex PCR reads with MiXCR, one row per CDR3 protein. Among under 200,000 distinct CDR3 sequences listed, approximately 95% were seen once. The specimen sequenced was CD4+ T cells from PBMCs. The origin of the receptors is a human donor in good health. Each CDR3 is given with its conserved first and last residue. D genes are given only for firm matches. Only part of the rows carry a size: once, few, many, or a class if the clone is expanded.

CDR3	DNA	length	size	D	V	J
CASRGVPNQPQHF	TGTGCCAGTAGAGGGGTACCCAACCAGCCCCAGCATTTT	13	.	.	TRBV19	TRBJ1-5
CASSLQANYEQYF	TGCGCCAGCAGCTTGCAGGCAAACTACGAGCAGTACTTC	13	few	.	TRBV5-1	TRBJ2-7
CATSGGRSYNEQFF	TGTGCCACCTCGGGGGGCCGCTCCTACAATGAGCAGTTCTTC	14	.	.	TRBV6-6	TRBJ2-1
CASSTGFRYTF	TGTGCCAGCAGCACAGGGTTTAGGTACACCTTC	11	.	.	TRBV28	TRBJ1-2
CASSPEILTSGGEQFF	TGTGCCAGCAGCCCCGAAATCCTAACTAGCGGGGGCGAGCAGTTCTTC	16	once	TRBD2	TRBV3-1	TRBJ2-1
CASSHRDRAGGELFF	TGTGCCAGCAGCCACCGGGACAGGGCTGGCGGGGAGCTGTTTTTT	15	.	TRBD1	TRBV4-2	TRBJ2-2
CASSSTATNYNSPLHF	TGTGCCAGCAGTTCGACAGCTACAAATTATAATTCACCCCTCCACTTT	16	.	.	TRBV6-5	TRBJ1-6
CSVEDRGAYGYTF	TGCAGCGTTGAAGATCGCGGGGCCTATGGCTACACCTTC	13	.	.	TRBV29-1	TRBJ1-2
CASSPTDRGLGNEQFF	TGTGCCAGCAGCCCAACCGACAGGGGGCTGGGGAATGAGCAGTTCTTC	16	.	TRBD1	TRBV7-2	TRBJ2-1
CASRGHPRTGELFF	TGTGCCAGTCGGGGGCACCCGAGGACCGGGGAGCTGTTTTTT	14	.	.	TRBV19	TRBJ2-2
CASSPARPDYNSPLHF	TGTGCCAGCAGCCCCGCGAGGCCAGACTATAATTCACCCCTCCACTTT	16	.	.	TRBV7-9	TRBJ1-6
CASSFPPAFWGEVNEQFF	TGTGCCAGCAGTTTTCCCCCTGCATTCTGGGGGGAGGTAAATGAGCAGTTCTTC	18	.	.	TRBV28	TRBJ2-1
CASRTGAGANVLTF	TGTGCCAGCAGGACAGGGGCTGGGGCCAACGTCCTGACTTTC	14	.	TRBD1	TRBV2	TRBJ2-6
CASSQEGPSRALRSYEQYF	TGCGCCAGCAGCCAGGAAGGTCCGTCCAGGGCCCTAAGGTCCTACGAGCAGTACTTC	19	.	.	TRBV4-1	TRBJ2-7
CASSPRISVLYGYTF	TGTGCCAGCAGCCCGAGGATTAGTGTACTCTATGGCTACACCTTC	15	.	.	TRBV5-6	TRBJ1-2
CASTMGPNTEAFF	TGTGCCAGCACCATGGGACCGAACACTGAAGCTTTCTTT	13	.	.	TRBV9	TRBJ1-1
CASSEVGLARETQYF	TGTGCCAGCAGTGAAGTTGGACTAGCGCGAGAGACCCAGTACTTC	15	.	TRBD2	TRBV2	TRBJ2-5
CASSLIALNEQFF	TGTGCCAGCAGTTTAATAGCCCTCAATGAGCAGTTCTTC	13	.	.	TRBV12-3/TRBV12-4	TRBJ2-1
CASSLEWVAGELFF	TGTGCCAGCAGCTTAGAATGGGTCGCCGGGGAGCTGTTTTTT	14	.	.	TRBV11-2	TRBJ2-2
CSADRGRNTEAFF	TGCAGTGCCGACAGGGGGAGAAACACTGAAGCTTTCTTT	13	.	TRBD1	TRBV20-1	TRBJ1-1
CASRRQGGAEGYTF	TGTGCCAGCAGGAGACAGGGCGGGGCAGAAGGCTACACCTTC	14	.	TRBD1	TRBV6-5	TRBJ1-2
CSARGGFAGSSYNEQFF	TGCAGTGCTAGGGGGGGGTTTGCAGGCAGCTCCTACAATGAGCAGTTCTTC	17	.	TRBD2	TRBV20-1	TRBJ2-1
CASSNPFRRTNSSYNEQFF	TGTGCCAGCAGCAATCCTTTCCGACGGACCAATAGCTCCTACAATGAGCAGTTCTTC	19	.	.	TRBV6-1	TRBJ2-1
CSARYPNTEAFF	TGCAGTGCCCGATACCCGAACACTGAAGCTTTCTTT	12	.	.	TRBV20-1	TRBJ1-1
CASSRGGRIMNTEAFF	TGTGCCAGCAGTCGGGGGGGTCGGATCATGAACACTGAAGCTTTCTTT	16	.	.	TRBV28	TRBJ1-1
CSARDWKTGVLADTQYF	TGCAGTGCTAGAGATTGGAAGACAGGAGTTCTCGCAGATACGCAGTATTTT	17	.	.	TRBV20-1	TRBJ2-3
CASSLGGGNQPQHF	TGTGCCAGCAGTTTAGGGGGGGGCAATCAGCCCCAGCATTTT	14	.	.	TRBV28	TRBJ1-5
CASSEEAGAYRNTIYF	TGTGCCAGCAGTGAAGAGGCCGGGGCATATAGAAACACCATATATTTT	16	.	.	TRBV2	TRBJ1-3
CASSSYFQEYTEAFF	TGTGCCAGCAGTTCCTACTTCCAGGAGTACACTGAAGCTTTCTTT	15	.	.	TRBV28	TRBJ1-1
CASGGRGFYEQYF	TGTGCCAGCGGCGGGCGGGGGTTCTACGAGCAGTACTTC	13	.	TRBD2	TRBV6-2/TRBV6-3	TRBJ2-7
CASSPGAGTGSYTF	TGTGCCAGCAGCCCGGGCGCCGGGACAGGGAGCTACACCTTC	14	.	TRBD1	TRBV7-2	TRBJ1-2
CASSLPTGSYNEQFF	TGTGCCAGCAGCTTGCCGACAGGGTCCTACAATGAGCAGTTCTTC	15	.	TRBD1	TRBV5-6	TRBJ2-1
CAWGLAGAYEQYF	TGTGCCTGGGGGCTAGCGGGGGCCTACGAGCAGTACTTC	13	once	TRBD2	TRBV30	TRBJ2-7
CASTPGRVNYGYTF	TGTGCCAGTACCCCCGGCAGAGTTAACTATGGCTACACCTTC	14	.	.	TRBV19	TRBJ1-2
CASSPRDEPQHF	TGTGCCAGCAGCCCCCGGGACGAGCCCCAGCATTTT	12	.	.	TRBV13	TRBJ1-5
CASSPGGYEQYF	TGTGCCAGCAGCCCTGGAGGTTACGAGCAGTACTTC	12	few	.	TRBV6-6	TRBJ2-7
CATSGAGKTGELFF	TGTGCCACCAGTGGCGCAGGGAAAACCGGGGAGCTGTTTTTT	14	.	.	TRBV24-1	TRBJ2-2
CASSRRSPNPRQGSYEQYF	TGCGCCAGCAGTCGACGCAGCCCCAATCCAAGGCAGGGCTCCTACGAGCAGTACTTC	19	.	.	TRBV5-1	TRBJ2-7
CASSLMGLAGYF	TGTGCCAGCAGTTTAATGGGACTAGCGGGGTATTTT	12	.	TRBD2	TRBV28	TRBJ2-3
CSGGQQGSNEQFF	TGCAGCGGCGGACAGCAGGGTTCAAATGAGCAGTTCTTC	13	.	.	TRBV29-1	TRBJ2-1
CSVVAQGAPSGYTF	TGCAGCGTTGTTGCCCAGGGGGCACCGTCTGGCTACACCTTC	14	.	TRBD1	TRBV29-1	TRBJ1-2
CASKDGPGANVLTF	TGTGCCAGCAAGGACGGCCCTGGGGCCAACGTCCTGACTTTC	14	.	.	TRBV6-1	TRBJ2-6
CASSSGQGSYTF	TGCGCCAGCAGCTCGGGACAGGGGAGCTACACCTTC	12	.	TRBD1	TRBV5-1	TRBJ1-2
CASRTGGISYNEQFF	TGTGCCAGCAGAACAGGGGGCATAAGCTACAATGAGCAGTTCTTC	15	.	TRBD1	TRBV12-3/TRBV12-4	TRBJ2-1
CSAFHREAFF	TGCAGTGCCTTCCACCGCGAAGCTTTCTTT	10	.	.	TRBV20-1	TRBJ1-1
CASSAWTGSNYQETQYF	TGTGCCAGCAGCGCCTGGACAGGGAGCAACTACCAAGAGACCCAGTACTTC	17	.	TRBD1	TRBV7-9	TRBJ2-5
CASSLEGKRGEKLFF	TGTGCCAGCAGTTTAGAAGGGAAGAGGGGTGAAAAACTGTTTTTT	15	.	.	TRBV27	TRBJ1-4
CASSTPDRGFGYTF	TGTGCCAGCAGCACCCCCGACAGGGGGTTTGGCTACACCTTC	14	.	TRBD1	TRBV9	TRBJ1-2
CSALRGSYEQYF	TGCAGTGCCCTCCGCGGCTCCTACGAGCAGTACTTC	12	.	.	TRBV20-1	TRBJ2-7
CASSLRGTPASSVYEQYF	TGTGCCAGCAGTTTGAGAGGAACACCGGCGAGCTCGGTCTACGAGCAGTACTTC	18	.	.	TRBV12-3/TRBV12-4	TRBJ2-7
CASSSRTSGVSTDTQYF	TGTGCCAGCAGCTCCAGGACTAGCGGGGTCAGCACAGATACGCAGTATTTT	17	.	TRBD2	TRBV3-1	TRBJ2-3
CASRTLTAVDTQYF	TGTGCCAGCAGAACCTTAACAGCCGTGGATACGCAGTATTTT	14	.	.	TRBV27	TRBJ2-3
CASVSLAPAGGNEQFF	TGTGCCAGCGTCTCCCTAGCGCCAGCGGGGGGTAATGAGCAGTTCTTC	16	.	TRBD2	TRBV5-6	TRBJ2-1
CASSPGSGGNTEAFF	TGTGCCAGCTCACCAGGGTCAGGGGGGAACACTGAAGCTTTCTTT	15	.	TRBD1	TRBV18	TRBJ1-1
CASSTESYGYTF	TGTGCCAGCAGTACGGAGTCATATGGCTACACCTTC	12	.	.	TRBV6-2/TRBV6-3	TRBJ1-2
CATSRDRTIGTEAFF	TGTGCCACCAGCAGAGATCGGACAATTGGAACTGAAGCTTTCTTT	15	.	.	TRBV15	TRBJ1-1
CASSLDAYEQYF	TGTGCCAGCAGCCTTGATGCCTACGAGCAGTACTTC	12	few	.	TRBV7-3	TRBJ2-7